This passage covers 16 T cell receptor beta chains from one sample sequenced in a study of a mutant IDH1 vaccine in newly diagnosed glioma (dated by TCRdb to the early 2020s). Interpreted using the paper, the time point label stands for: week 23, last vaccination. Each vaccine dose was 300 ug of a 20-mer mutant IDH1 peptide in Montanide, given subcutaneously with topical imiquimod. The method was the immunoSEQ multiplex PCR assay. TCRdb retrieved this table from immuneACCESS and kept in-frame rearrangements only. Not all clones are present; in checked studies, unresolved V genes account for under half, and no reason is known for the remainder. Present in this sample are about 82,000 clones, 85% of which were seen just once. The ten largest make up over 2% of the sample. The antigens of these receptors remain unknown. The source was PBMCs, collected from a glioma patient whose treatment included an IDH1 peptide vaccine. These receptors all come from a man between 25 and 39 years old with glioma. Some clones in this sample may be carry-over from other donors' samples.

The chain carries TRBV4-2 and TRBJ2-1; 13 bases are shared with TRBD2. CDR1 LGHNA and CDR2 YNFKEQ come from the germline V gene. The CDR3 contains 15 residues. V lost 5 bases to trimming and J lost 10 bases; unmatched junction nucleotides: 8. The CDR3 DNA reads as TGTGCCAGCAGCTCAGGACTAGCGGGAGCAAGCGAGCAGTTCTTC. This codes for CASSSGLAGASEQFF.

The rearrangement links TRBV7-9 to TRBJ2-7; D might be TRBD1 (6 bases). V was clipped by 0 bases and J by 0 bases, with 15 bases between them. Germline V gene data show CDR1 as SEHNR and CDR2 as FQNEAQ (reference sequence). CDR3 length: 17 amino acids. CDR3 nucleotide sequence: TGTGCCAGCAGCTTAGCGAGTATGGGACACCGCTCCTACGAGCAGTACTTC. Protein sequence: CASSLASMGHRSYEQYF. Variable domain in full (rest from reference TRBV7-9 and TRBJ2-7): DTGVSQNPRHKITKRGQNVTFRCDPISEHNRLYWYRQTLGQGPEFLTYFQNEAQLEKSRLLSDRFSAERPKGSFSTLEIQRTEQGDSAMYLCASSLASMGHRSYEQYFGPGTRLTVT.

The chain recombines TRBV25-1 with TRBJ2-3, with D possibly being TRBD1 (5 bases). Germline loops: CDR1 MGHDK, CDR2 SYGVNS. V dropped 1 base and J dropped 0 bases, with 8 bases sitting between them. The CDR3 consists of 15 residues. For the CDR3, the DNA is TGTGCCAGCAGTGAATTCCAGGGCAGCACAGATACGCAGTATTTT. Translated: CASSEFQGSTDTQYF.

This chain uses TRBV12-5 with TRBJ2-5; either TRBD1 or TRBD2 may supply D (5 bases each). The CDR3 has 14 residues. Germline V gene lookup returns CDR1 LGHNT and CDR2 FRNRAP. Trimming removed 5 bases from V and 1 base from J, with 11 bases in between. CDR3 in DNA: TGTGCTAGTGGTACCGGGACGGGCCAAGAGACCCAGTACTTC. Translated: CASGTGTGQETQYF.

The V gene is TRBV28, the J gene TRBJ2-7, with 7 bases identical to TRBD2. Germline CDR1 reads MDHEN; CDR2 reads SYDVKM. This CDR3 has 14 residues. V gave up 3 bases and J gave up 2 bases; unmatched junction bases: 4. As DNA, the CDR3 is TGTGCCAGCAGTTTGTCGGGGGGTCCCTACGAGCAGTACTTC. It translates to CASSLSGGPYEQYF.

CDR3 residues: CATSTWGDSGANVLTF. CDR3 nucleotides: TGTGCCACCAGCACCTGGGGGGACTCTGGGGCCAACGTCCTGACTTTC. V is TRBV15 and J is TRBJ2-6; TRBD2 might be the D (6 bases). Trimming removed 4 bases from V and 0 bases from J, with 10 bases in between. The CDR3 runs to 16 residues. From germline, CDR1 is LNHNV and CDR2 YYDKDF (reference sequence). The full variable domain, in which reference TRBV15 and TRBJ2-6 provide the parts outside the CDR3, is DAMVIQNPRYQVTQFGKPVTLSCSQTLNHNVMYWYQQKSSQAPKLLFHYYDKDFNNEADTPDNFQSRRPNTSFCFLDIRSPGLGDTAMYLCATSTWGDSGANVLTFGAGSRLTVL.

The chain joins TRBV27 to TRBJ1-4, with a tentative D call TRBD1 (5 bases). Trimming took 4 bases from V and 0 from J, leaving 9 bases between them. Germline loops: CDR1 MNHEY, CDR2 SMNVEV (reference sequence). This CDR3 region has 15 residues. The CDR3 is CASSSLGATNEKLFF. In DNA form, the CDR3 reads TGTGCCAGCAGTTCCCTAGGGGCAACTAATGAAAAACTGTTTTTT.

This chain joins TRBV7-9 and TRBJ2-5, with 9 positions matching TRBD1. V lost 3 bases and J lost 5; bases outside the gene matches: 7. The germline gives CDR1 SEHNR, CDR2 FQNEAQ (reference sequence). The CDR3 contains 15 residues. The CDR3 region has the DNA TGTGCCAGCAGCTTTCATACAGGGGGCTCGGAGACCCAGTACTTC. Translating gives CASSFHTGGSETQYF.

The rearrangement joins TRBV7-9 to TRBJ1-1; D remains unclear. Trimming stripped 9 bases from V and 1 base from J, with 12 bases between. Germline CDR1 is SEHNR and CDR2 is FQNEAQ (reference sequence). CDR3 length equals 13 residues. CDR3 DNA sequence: TGTGCCAGAGTAGATCTGGGGAACACTGAAGCTTTCTTT. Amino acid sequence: CARVDLGNTEAFF.

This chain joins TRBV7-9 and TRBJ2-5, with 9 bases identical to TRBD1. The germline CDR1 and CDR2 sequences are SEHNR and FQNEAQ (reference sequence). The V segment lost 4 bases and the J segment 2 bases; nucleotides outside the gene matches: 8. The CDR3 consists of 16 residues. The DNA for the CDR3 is TGTGCCAGCAGCTATCCACGGGACAGGGTACAAGAGACCCAGTACTTC. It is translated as CASSYPRDRVQETQYF.

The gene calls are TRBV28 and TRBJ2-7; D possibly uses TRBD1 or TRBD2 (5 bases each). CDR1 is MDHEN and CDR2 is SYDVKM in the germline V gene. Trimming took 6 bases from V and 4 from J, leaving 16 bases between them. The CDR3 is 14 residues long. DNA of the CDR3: TGTGCCAGCAGGAGATGGGGGTATGGATACGAGCAGTACTTC. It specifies CASRRWGYGYEQYF.

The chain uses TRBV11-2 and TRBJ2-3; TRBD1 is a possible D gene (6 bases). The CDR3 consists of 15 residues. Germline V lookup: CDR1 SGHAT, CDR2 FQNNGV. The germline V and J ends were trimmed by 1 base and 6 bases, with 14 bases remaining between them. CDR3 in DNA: TGTGCCAGCAGCTTAGGGAGACAGGTCAGGGATACGCAGTATTTT. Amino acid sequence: CASSLGRQVRDTQYF.

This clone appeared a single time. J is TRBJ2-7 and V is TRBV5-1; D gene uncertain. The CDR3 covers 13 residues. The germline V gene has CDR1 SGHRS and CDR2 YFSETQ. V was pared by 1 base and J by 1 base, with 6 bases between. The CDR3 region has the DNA TGCGCCAGCAGCTTGTTTGGGTCCTACGAGCAGTACTTC. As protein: CASSLFGSYEQYF.

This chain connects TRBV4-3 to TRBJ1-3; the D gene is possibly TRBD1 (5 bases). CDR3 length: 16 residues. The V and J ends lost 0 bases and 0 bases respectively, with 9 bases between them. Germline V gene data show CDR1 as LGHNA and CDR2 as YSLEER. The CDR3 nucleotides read TGCGCCAGCAGCCAAGATCGGCAGGGCTCTGGAAACACCATATATTTT. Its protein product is CASSQDRQGSGNTIYF.

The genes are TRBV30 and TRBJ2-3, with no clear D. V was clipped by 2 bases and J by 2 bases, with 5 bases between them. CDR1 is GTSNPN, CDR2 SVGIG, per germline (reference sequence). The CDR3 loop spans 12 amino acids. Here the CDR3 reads CAWSFITDTQYF. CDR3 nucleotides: TGTGCCTGGAGTTTTATCACAGATACGCAGTATTTT.

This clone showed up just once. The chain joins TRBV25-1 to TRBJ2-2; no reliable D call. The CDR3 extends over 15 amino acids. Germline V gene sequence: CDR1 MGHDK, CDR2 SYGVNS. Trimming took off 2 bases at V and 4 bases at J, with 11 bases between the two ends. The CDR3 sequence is CASSEGVWTTGELFF. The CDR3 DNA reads TGTGCCAGCAGTGAAGGGGTCTGGACCACCGGGGAGCTGTTTTTT.